The TCR beta chain under discussion was sequenced for a study of shared clonotypes between healthy human individuals. Only CD45RO-negative cells positively selected for CCR7 counted as naive CD8 cells, so terminally differentiated effector memory CD45RA+ cells were excluded. The germline V gene has CDR1 MDHEN and CDR2 SYDVKM. CDR3 length: 13 amino acids. Sequencing used immunoSEQ multiplex PCR; TCRdb keeps in-frame clones, though not all of them. This sample carries around 650,000 clones, roughly 96% of them seen once, and the ten largest clones take less than 0.12%. V is TRBV28 and J is TRBJ2-5; TRBD2 agrees at 7 bases. The DNA end lines up better with TRBJ2-7; the J call may be wrong. Sample: naive CD8+ T cells sorted from blood. The clonotype comes from a woman in her 30s in good health. The CDR3 sequence is CASSSWDYYEQYF. CDR3 sequence (DNA): TGTGCCAGCAGTTCTTGGGACTACTACGAGCAGTACTTC.